The sequence of this T cell receptor (beta chain) was determined in a study of blood T cell repertoires in COVID-19 (dated by TCRdb to the early 2020s). For the wider study: Collaborator samples came from the United States, Italy and Spain and covered acute and convalescent phases of COVID-19. The material from the prospective study consisted of cDNA or gDNA derived from T cells, B-cell-depleted T cells, or PBMCs. Subjects who had been exposed to COVID-19, were actively infected with it, or had recovered from it provided the deeply sampled blood TCRbeta repertoires that made up the dataset. The repertoires were released in a freely available public database meant as a resource for research on the immune response to SARS-CoV-2. The samples were drawn from two sources: the first 160 participants of the ongoing ImmuneRACE study, and fewer than 1,500 subjects contributed by 6 global collaborators. Nearly every sample came with metadata listing a de-identified subject ID, COVID-19 status, age in years and sex. Where available, HLA class I and class II types were taken from metadata supplied by the sample provider and were not determined by assay-based typing.

TCRbeta CDR3 regions were amplified from genomic DNA by means of the immunoSEQ Assay, a bias-controlled multiplex PCR. For the original study's pipeline: Within the assay, amplification of reference gene primers was used to estimate how many nucleated cells each sample contained. To quantify the absolute abundance of each unique TCRbeta CDR3 rearrangement, sequence reads were collapsed and filtered. For each sample, productive Simpson clonality was calculated as the square root of Simpson's diversity index across productive rearrangements. The table comes from immuneACCESS by way of TCRdb, which keeps in-frame sequences with V and J called. Part of the clones is missing from these tables; in studies checked, under half for an unresolved V gene and the rest for unknown reasons. For V, J and clone size, that table is used; D and trimming come from the DNA. The sample yields some 120,000 clones; 87% were counted once. About 2% of the sample belongs to the ten largest clones.

Including the terminal cysteine and phenylalanine, the CDR3 comprises 16 residues. Kept here is only the CDR3 DNA, which spans 48 bases and is read in frame from base 1. Looking up the germline V gene yields CDR1 SGHRS and CDR2 YFSETQ. Compared with germline, V lacks 4 bases and J lacks 3 bases; bases without a gene match: 12. Of note for this clone: Its antigen is currently not known. One base away there is no much larger clone; base qualities are not given.

Collaborating institutions collected whole blood in K2EDTA tubes following their own protocols. For TCRbeta analysis, collaborators shipped samples as frozen whole blood, isolated PBMCs, or DNA extracted from either of those sample types. Results the study describes overall, beyond this receptor: Clinical and demographic metadata were provided uncurated, with the amount varying by source and participant.

The rearranged chain carries TRBV5-1 and TRBJ2-7; TRBD2 lines up with 8 middle nucleotides. The clonotype comes from a woman aged 45-65 years with acute or convalescent COVID-19. Input material: peripheral blood. The DNA sequence reads TGCGCCAGCAGCGCGGGCCAGTTAGCGGGGAGCTACGAGCAGTACTTC. Its translation reads: CASSAGQLAGSYEQYF.